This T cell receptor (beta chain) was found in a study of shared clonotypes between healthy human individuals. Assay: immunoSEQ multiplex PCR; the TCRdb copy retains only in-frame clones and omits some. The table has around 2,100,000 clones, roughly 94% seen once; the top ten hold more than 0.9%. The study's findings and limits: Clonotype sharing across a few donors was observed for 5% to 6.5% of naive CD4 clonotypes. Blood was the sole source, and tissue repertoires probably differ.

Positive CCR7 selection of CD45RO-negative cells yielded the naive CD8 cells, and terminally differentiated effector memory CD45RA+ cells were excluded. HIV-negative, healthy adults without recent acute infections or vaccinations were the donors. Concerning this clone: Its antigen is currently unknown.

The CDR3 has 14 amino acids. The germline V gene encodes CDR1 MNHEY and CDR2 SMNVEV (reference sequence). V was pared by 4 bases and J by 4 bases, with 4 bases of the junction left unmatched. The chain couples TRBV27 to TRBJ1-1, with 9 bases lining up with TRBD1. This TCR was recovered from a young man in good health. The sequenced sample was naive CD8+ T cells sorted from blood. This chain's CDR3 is CASSSKTGGTEAFF. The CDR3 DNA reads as TGTGCCAGCAGTTCCAAGACAGGGGGCACTGAAGCTTTCTTT.